Listed below are T cell receptor beta chains from one sample, sequenced in a study of T cell repertoires in Merkel cell carcinoma. TCRdb keeps only in-frame clones here, not all; method: immunoSEQ multiplex PCR. The sample includes about 14,000 clones, 76% of them seen just once. Material for sequencing was tumor tissue. The receptors derive from an adult with Merkel cell carcinoma. Each CDR3 is given with its conserved first and last residue. Each record gives: J gene, V gene, CDR3 protein.

TRBJ1-2 | TRBV24-1 | CATSDPRHTGEAGYTF
TRBJ1-2 | TRBV27 | CASSRIRPTGNYGYTF
TRBJ2-5 | TRBV5-4 | CASKDGGASETQYF
TRBJ2-1 | TRBV27 | CASSQRLSGGRNEQFF
TRBJ2-2 | TRBV5-1 | CASSFSGRARELFF
TRBJ2-5 | TRBV7-2 | CASSLAGTAQETQYF
TRBJ2-1 | TRBV28 | CASSISLASSYNEQFF
TRBJ2-5 | TRBV13 | CASSTRDRGETQYF
TRBJ2-3 | TRBV7-9 | CASSIGLAGRTDTQYF
TRBJ2-3 | TRBV7-9 | CASSFRQGSRDTQYF
TRBJ2-1 | TRBV9 | CASSPSLSSYNEQFF
TRBJ1-2 | TRBV28 | CASREQGVHGYTF
TRBJ1-3 | TRBV7-9 | CASSLTDRLAGNTIYF
TRBJ2-7 | TRBV3-1/TRBV3-2 | CASRSSHTSFEQYF
TRBJ2-7 | TRBV10-3 | CAISDYGTLIYEQYF
TRBJ1-1 | TRBV3-1/TRBV3-2 | CASSQTVNTEAFF
TRBJ2-7 | TRBV5-1 | CASSLWASGSGNEQYF
TRBJ2-7 | TRBV5-1 | CASSLGPTRVNEQYF
TRBJ2-5 | TRBV5-4 | CASRSELAGGQVTQYF
TRBJ1-1 | TRBV7-3 | CASRTDKHTEAFF
TRBJ1-1 | TRBV6-5 | CASSYSNWGNTEAFF
TRBJ2-7 | TRBV18 | CASSPGQSRLYEQYF
TRBJ1-2 | TRBV6-2/TRBV6-3 | CASSSSGGPRYGYTF
TRBJ1-2 | TRBV5-1 | CASSLEGVDGYTF
TRBJ2-7 | TRBV2 | CASRTAYEQYF
TRBJ1-3 | TRBV19 | CASSKTILTGNTIYF
TRBJ2-3 | TRBV5-5 | CASSLAPWTSTDTQYF
TRBJ2-2 | TRBV6-5 | CASSYRPLEGELFF
TRBJ1-4 | TRBV4-3 | CASSQQDRANEKLFF
TRBJ2-3 | TRBV9 | CASSLQAGGTDTQYF
TRBJ2-7 | TRBV5-1 | CASSLAEYYEQYF
TRBJ2-1 | TRBV19 | CASSIEGQGSYNEQFF
TRBJ1-4 | TRBV7-2 | CASSLGTGLEKLFF